This section outlines one T cell receptor (beta chain) sequence together with its context. The antigen is unknown. Germline loops: CDR1 SGHKS, CDR2 YYEKEE (reference sequence). The CDR3 runs 15 residues. V was pared by 0 bases and J by 2 bases, with 3 bases of the junction left unmatched. This specimen comes from a study of cytomegalovirus exposure and HLA in healthy donors. Study-level background: A previous analysis identified 95 million to 120 million unique TCR beta sequences derived from 180 million or so T cells.

The PCR used 60 Vbeta and 13 Jbeta primers. Produced via immunoSEQ multiplex PCR; TCRdb's table is partial and in-frame only. The repertoire has around 120,000 clones, roughly 83% of them found once; the top ten carry approximately 2%. General study findings and limits: For TCR beta chains, V- and J-gene trimming was later linked to a missense DCLRE1C variant.

The TCR was taken from a man aged 18 to 30 in good health and CMV-seronegative. The sample comprised PBMCs. V and J are TRBV5-5 and TRBJ2-7; 9 bases match TRBD2. CDR3 sequence: CASSLGPSGTYEQYV. The DNA of the CDR3 is TGTGCCAGCAGCTTGGGGCCTAGCGGGACCTACGAGCAGTACGTC.